This TCR beta chain appears in the sequencing data of a study of blood T cell repertoires in COVID-19. TCRdb keeps only in-frame clones here, not all; method: immunoSEQ multiplex PCR. The sample has about 110,000 clones, nearly 90% seen once. The TCR originated in a human donor in a cohort sampled during active COVID-19. The sequencing input was peripheral blood.

CDR3 in amino acids: CASSDLGGPRTDTQYF. The CDR3 DNA is TGTGCCAGCAGTGATTTAGGGGGCCCCCGCACAGATACGCAGTATTTT. This sequence joins TRBV25-1 and TRBJ2-3; 7 bases are a match to TRBD1. Unmatched junction bases numbered 7, after V lost 3 bases and J lost 1 base. This CDR3 has 16 residues. Germline V gives CDR1 MGHDK, CDR2 SYGVNS.